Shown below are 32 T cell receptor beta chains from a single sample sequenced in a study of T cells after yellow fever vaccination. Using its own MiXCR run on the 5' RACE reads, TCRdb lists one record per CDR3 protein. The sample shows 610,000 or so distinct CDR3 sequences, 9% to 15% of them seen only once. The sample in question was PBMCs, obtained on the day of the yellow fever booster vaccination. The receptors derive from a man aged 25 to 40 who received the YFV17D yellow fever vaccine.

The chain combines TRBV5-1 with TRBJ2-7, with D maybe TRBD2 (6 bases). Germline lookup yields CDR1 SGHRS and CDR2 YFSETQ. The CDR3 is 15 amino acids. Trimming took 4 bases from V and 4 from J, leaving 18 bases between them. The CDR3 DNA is TGCGCCAGCAGCCTGGTCGCGGGGCGGGAATACGAGCAGTACTTC. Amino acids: CASSLVAGREYEQYF.

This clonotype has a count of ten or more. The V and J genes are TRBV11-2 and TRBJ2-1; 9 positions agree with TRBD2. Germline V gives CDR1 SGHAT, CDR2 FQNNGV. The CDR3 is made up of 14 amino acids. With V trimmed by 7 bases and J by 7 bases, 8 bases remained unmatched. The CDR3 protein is CASTKGLAGNEQFF. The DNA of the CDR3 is TGTGCCAGCACCAAGGGACTAGCTGGAAATGAGCAGTTCTTC.

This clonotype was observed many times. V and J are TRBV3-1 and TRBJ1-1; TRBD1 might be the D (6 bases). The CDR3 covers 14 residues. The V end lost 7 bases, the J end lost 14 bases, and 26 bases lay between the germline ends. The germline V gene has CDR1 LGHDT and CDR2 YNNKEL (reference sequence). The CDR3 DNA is TGTGCCAGCATCCTCGGAGGGGGGCCAGGGAAGATCTTCTTT. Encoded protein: CASILGGGPGKIFF. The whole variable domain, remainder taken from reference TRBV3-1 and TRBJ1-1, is DTAVSQTPKYLVTQMGNDKSIKCEQNLGHDTMYWYKQDSKKFLKIMFSYNNKELIINETVPNRFSPKSPDKAHLNLHINSLELGDSAVYFCASILGGGPGKIFFGQGTRLTVV.

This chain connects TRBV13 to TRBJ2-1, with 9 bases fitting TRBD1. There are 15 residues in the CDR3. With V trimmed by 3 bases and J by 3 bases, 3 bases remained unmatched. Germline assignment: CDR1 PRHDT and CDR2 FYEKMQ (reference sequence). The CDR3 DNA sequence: TGTGCCAGCAGCTTGCCGGGACAGGGCTACAATGAGCAGTTCTTC. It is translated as CASSLPGQGYNEQFF.

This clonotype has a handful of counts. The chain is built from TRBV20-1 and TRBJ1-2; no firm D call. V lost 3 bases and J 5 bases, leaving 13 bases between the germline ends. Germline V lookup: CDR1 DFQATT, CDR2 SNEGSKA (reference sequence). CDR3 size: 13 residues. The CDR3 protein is CSARRDNHYGYTF. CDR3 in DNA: TGCAGTGCTAGGAGAGACAACCATTATGGCTACACCTTC.

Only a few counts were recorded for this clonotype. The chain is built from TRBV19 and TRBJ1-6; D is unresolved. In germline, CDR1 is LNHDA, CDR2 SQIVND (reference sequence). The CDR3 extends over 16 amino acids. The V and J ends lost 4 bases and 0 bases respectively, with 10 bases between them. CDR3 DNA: TGTGCCAGTAGTAGAGAGACTCGCTCCTATAATTCACCCCTCCACTTT. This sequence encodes CASSRETRSYNSPLHF.

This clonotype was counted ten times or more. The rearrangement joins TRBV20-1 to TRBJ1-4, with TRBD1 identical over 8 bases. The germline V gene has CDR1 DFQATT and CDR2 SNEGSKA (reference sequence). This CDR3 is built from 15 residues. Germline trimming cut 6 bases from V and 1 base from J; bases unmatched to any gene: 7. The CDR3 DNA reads TGCAGTGCGATGGACAGGGTTGTAACTAATGAAAAACTGTTTTTT. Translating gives CSAMDRVVTNEKLFF.

The CDR3 reads CASSLYRGTYNEQFF. For the CDR3, the DNA is TGCGCCAGCAGCCTTTACAGGGGAACCTACAATGAGCAGTTCTTC. This chain links TRBV4-3 with TRBJ2-1, with TRBD1 matching over 7 bases. The CDR3 consists of 15 residues. Germline CDR1 LGHNA, CDR2 YSLEER. J gave up 2 bases and V 4 bases, and 5 bases lay outside the gene matches.

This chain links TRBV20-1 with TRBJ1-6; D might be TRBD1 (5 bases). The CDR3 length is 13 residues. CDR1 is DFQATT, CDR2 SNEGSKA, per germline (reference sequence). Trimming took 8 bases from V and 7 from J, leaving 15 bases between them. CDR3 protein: CSTQTVSNSPLHF. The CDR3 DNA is TGCAGTACCCAGACAGTCTCCAATTCACCCCTCCACTTT.

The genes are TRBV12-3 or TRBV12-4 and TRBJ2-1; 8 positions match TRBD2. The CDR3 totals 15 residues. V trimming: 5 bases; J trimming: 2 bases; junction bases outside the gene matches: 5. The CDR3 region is CASSLSGVTYNEQFF. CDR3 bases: TGTGCCAGCAGTCTTAGCGGGGTTACCTACAATGAGCAGTTCTTC.

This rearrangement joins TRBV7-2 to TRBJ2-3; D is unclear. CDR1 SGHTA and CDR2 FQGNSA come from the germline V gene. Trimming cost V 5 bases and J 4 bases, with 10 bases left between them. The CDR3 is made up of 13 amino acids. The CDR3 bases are TGTGCCAGCAGCCCCTATAGGGCAGATACGCAGTATTTT. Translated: CASSPYRADTQYF.

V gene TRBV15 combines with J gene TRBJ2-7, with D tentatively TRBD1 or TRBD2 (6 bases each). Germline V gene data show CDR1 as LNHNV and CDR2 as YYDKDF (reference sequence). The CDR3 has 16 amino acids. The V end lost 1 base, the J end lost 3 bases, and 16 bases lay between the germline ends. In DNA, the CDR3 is TGTGCCACCAGCAGAGCGGTAGGGGGGAGGCTCTACGAGCAGTACTTC. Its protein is CATSRAVGGRLYEQYF.

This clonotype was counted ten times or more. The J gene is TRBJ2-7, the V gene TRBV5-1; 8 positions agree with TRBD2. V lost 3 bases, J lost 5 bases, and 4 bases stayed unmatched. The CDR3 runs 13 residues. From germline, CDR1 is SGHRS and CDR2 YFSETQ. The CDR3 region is CASSSGTSNEQYF. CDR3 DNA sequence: TGCGCCAGCAGCTCCGGGACTAGTAACGAGCAGTACTTC.

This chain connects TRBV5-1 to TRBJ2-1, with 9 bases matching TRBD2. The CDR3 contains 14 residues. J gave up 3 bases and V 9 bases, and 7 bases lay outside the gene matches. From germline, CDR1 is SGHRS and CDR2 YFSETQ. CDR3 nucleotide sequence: TGCGCCACCTCTAGCGGGAACATCTACAATGAGCAGTTCTTC. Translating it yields CATSSGNIYNEQFF.

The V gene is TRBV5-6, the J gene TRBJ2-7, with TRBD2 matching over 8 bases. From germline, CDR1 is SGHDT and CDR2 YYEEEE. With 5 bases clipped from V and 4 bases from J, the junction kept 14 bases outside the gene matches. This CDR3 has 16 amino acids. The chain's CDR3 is CASRFFSGTAGYEQYF. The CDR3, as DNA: TGTGCCAGCAGATTTTTTAGCGGGACTGCGGGGTACGAGCAGTACTTC.

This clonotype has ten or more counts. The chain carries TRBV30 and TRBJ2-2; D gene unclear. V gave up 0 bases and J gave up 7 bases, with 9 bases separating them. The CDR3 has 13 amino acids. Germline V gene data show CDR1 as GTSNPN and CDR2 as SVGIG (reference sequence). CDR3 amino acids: CAWSVQSIGELFF. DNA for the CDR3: TGTGCCTGGAGTGTACAATCTATCGGGGAGCTGTTTTTT. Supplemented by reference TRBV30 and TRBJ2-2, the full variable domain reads SQTIHQWPATLVQPVGSPLSLECTVEGTSNPNLYWYRQAAGRGLQLLFYSVGIGQISSEVPQNLSASRPQDRQFILSSKKLLLSDSGFYLCAWSVQSIGELFFGEGSRLTVL.

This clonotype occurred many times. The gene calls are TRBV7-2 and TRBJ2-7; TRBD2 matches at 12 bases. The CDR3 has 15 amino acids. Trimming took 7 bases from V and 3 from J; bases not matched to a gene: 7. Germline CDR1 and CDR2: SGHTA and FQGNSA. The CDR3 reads CASNPGLAGDYEQYF. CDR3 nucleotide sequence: TGTGCCAGCAACCCGGGACTAGCGGGTGACTACGAGCAGTACTTC.

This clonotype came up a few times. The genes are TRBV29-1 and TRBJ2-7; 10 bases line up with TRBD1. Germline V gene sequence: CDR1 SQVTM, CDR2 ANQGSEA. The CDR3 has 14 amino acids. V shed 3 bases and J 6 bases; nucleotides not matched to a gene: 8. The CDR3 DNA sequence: TGCAGCGTTGACTCCGGGACAGGGGAATTCGAGCAGTACTTC. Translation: CSVDSGTGEFEQYF.

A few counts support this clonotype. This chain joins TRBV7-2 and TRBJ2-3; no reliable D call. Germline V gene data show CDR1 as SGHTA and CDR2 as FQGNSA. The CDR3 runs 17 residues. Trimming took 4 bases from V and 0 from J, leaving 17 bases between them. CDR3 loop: CASSSQKTVSSTDTQYF. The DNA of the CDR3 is TGTGCCAGCAGCTCGCAAAAAACAGTATCGAGCACAGATACGCAGTATTTT.

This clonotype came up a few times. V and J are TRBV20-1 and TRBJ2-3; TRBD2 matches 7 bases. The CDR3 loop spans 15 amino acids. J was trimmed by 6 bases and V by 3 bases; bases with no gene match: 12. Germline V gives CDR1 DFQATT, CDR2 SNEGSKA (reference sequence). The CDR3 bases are TGCAGTGCTAGTGGAACGGGACTAAGGTCGGATACGCAGTATTTT. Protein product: CSASGTGLRSDTQYF.

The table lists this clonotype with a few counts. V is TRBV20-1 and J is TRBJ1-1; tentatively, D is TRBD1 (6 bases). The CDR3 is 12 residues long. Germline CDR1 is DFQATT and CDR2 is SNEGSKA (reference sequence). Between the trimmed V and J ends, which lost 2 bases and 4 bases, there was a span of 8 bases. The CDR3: CSARRGSTEAFF. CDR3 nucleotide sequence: TGCAGTGCTAGAAGGGGGAGCACTGAAGCTTTCTTT.

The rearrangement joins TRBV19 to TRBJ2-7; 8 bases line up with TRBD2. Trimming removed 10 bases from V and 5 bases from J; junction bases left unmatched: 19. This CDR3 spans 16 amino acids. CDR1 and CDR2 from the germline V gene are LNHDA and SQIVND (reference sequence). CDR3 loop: CATSGQTGTGGHEQYF. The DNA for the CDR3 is TGTGCCACCTCAGGACAGACCGGCACGGGAGGGCACGAGCAGTACTTC.

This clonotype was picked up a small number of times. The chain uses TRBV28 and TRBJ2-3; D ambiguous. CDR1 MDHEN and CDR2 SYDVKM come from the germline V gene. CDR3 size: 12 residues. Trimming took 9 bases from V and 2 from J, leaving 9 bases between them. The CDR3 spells CASRRITDTQYF. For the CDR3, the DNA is TGTGCCAGTCGAAGAATCACAGATACGCAGTATTTT.

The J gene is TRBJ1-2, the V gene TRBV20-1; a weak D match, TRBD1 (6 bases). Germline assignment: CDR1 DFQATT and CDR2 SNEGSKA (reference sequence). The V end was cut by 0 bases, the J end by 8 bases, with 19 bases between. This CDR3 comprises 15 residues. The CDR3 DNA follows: TGCAGTGCTAGAGAGGGGACACTAATTCGGGGAGGCTACACCTTC. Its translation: CSAREGTLIRGGYTF.

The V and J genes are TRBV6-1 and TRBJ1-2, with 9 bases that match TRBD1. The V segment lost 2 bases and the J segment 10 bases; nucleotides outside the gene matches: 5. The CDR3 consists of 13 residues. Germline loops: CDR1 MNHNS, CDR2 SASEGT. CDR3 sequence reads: CASSERDRDVYTF. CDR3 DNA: TGTGCCAGCAGTGAACGGGACAGGGATGTCTACACCTTC.

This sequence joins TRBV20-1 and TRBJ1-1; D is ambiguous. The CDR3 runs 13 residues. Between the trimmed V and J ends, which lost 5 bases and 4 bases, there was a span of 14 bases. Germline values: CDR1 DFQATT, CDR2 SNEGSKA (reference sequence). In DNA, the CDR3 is TGCAGTGCTCTGCGAAATTCTCTCACTGAAGCTTTCTTT. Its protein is CSALRNSLTEAFF.

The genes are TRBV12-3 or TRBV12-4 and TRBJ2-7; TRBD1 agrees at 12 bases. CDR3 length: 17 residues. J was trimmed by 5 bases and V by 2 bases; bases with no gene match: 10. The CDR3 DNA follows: TGTGCCAGCAGTTTAAGGTTGGCGGGACAGGGGGCGGACGAGCAGTACTTC. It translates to CASSLRLAGQGADEQYF.

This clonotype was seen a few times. CDR3 DNA: TGTGCCAGCTCACCAATAGCGGCAGCAGATACGCAGTATTTT. This gives the protein CASSPIAAADTQYF. This rearrangement joins TRBV18 to TRBJ2-3; a possible D gene is TRBD2 (6 bases). The CDR3 consists of 14 residues. V lost 2 bases to trimming and J lost 4 bases, with 10 bases between them. Germline V gives CDR1 KGHSH, CDR2 LQKENI.

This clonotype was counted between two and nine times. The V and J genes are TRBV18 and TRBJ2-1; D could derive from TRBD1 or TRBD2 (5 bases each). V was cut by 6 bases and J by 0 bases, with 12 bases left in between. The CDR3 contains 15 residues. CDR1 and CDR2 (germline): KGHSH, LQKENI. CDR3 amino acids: CASSFRDPSYNEQFF. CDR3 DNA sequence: TGTGCCAGCTCGTTCCGGGACCCCTCCTACAATGAGCAGTTCTTC.

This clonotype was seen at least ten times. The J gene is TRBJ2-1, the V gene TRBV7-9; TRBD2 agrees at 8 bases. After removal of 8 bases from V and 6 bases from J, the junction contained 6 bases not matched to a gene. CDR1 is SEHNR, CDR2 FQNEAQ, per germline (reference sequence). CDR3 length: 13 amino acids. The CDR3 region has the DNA TGTGCCAGCCCCTCCGGGACTAGCAATGAGCAGTTCTTC. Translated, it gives CASPSGTSNEQFF.

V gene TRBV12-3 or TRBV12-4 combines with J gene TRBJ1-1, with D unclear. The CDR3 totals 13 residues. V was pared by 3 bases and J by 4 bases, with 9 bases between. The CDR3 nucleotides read TGTGCCAGCAGTTTGGTAGTAATCACTGAAGCTTTCTTT. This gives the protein CASSLVVITEAFF.

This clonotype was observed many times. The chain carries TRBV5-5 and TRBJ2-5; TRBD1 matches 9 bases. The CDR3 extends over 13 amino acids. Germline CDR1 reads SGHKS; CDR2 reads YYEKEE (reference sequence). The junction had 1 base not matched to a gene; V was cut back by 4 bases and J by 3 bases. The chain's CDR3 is CASSRTGEETQYF. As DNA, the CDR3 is TGTGCCAGCAGCAGGACAGGGGAAGAGACCCAGTACTTC.